These 14 T cell receptor beta chains came from one sample sequenced in a study of long-term antiretroviral therapy in people with HIV. The immunoSEQ assay was v3.0, run at survey level. Measured with immunoSEQ multiplex PCR; TCRdb has only the in-frame clones, and not every one. In the table there are 20,000 to 25,000 clones, roughly 85% of which are singletons. The material was unsorted PBMCs, obtained approximately 2.5 years after starting antiretroviral therapy. Receptor source: a middle-aged man with HIV.

With respect to this clone: The junction departs from the called germline gene at one end, perhaps through a read error. The chain joins TRBV28 to TRBJ2-5; D remains ambiguous. This CDR3 has 11 amino acids. Germline V gives CDR1 MDHEN, CDR2 SYDVKM. The CDR3 region is CASTSGAQSNF. CDR3 coding DNA: TGTGCCAGCACCTCCGGCGCCCAGAGTAACTTC.

This clone has just a few counts. V gene TRBV6-5 combines with J gene TRBJ1-6; D is undetermined. CDR3 length: 12 residues. Trimming took off 5 bases at V and 14 bases at J, with 13 bases between the two ends. CDR1 is MNHEY, CDR2 SVGAGI, per germline. The CDR3 region is CASSGLREALHF. For the CDR3, the DNA is TGTGCCAGCAGTGGCCTTCGGGAGGCCCTCCACTTT.

V is TRBV5-6 and J is TRBJ2-2; D possibly uses TRBD1 or TRBD2 (6 bases each). Germline CDR1 and CDR2: SGHDT and YYEEEE. The CDR3 totals 17 residues. V shed 0 bases and J shed 2 bases, with 14 bases lying between them. CDR3 in amino acids: CASSLDLPGANTGELFF. DNA of the CDR3: TGTGCCAGCAGCTTGGATCTTCCGGGGGCCAACACCGGGGAGCTGTTTTTT.

This clone was recorded a few times. CDR3 region: CASSLKGGPDPYNEQFF. CDR3 sequence (DNA): TGTGCCAGCAGCTTAAAAGGGGGTCCAGACCCCTACAATGAGCAGTTCTTC. The chain employs TRBV11-2 and TRBJ2-1; tentatively, D is TRBD1 (6 bases). Germline CDR1 and CDR2: SGHAT and FQNNGV. Deletions cut 2 bases from V and 2 bases from J, with 16 bases between. The CDR3 spans 17 residues. The full variable domain, in which reference TRBV11-2 and TRBJ2-1 provide the parts outside the CDR3, is EAGVAQSPRYKIIEKRQSVAFWCNPISGHATLYWYQQILGQGPKLLIQFQNNGVVDDSQLPKDRFSAERLKGVDSTLKIQPAKLEDSAVYLCASSLKGGPDPYNEQFFGPGTRLTVL.

This sequence joins TRBV9 and TRBJ2-1, with D perhaps matching TRBD1 or TRBD2 (5 bases each). The CDR3 sequence is 15 residues long. Trimming pared 7 bases from V and 0 bases from J, leaving 14 bases between. Germline V CDR1 and CDR2: SGDLS, YYNGEE. DNA of the CDR3: TGTGCCAGCCTGAGGGACGACAGCTCCTACAATGAGCAGTTCTTC. Its protein product is CASLRDDSSYNEQFF.

This clone was seen a few times. The V gene is TRBV7-6, the J gene TRBJ2-7; D might be TRBD1 (6 bases). Germline-derived CDR1 and CDR2 are SGHVS and FNYEAQ. The CDR3 contains 14 residues. The V end was cut by 1 base, the J end by 0 bases, with 7 bases between. The CDR3 nucleotides are TGTGCCAGCAGCTTAGGCAGGGGCTCCTACGAGCAGTACTTC. Its protein is CASSLGRGSYEQYF. The whole variable domain, remainder taken from reference TRBV7-6 and TRBJ2-7, is GAGVSQSPRYKVTKRGQDVALRCDPISGHVSLYWYRQALGQGPEFLTYFNYEAQQDKSGLPNDRFSAERPEGSISTLTIQRTEQRDSAMYRCASSLGRGSYEQYFGPGTRLTVT.

The chain joins TRBV7-3 to TRBJ1-1, with a tentative D call TRBD1 (5 bases). CDR3 length equals 14 residues. Germline assignment: CDR1 SGHTA and CDR2 FQGTGA. V was cut by 5 bases and J by 8 bases, with 18 bases left in between. This chain's CDR3 is CASSLGKGTREAFF. The CDR3 DNA reads TGTGCCAGCAGCCTTGGGAAGGGGACGCGCGAAGCTTTCTTT.

The V gene is TRBV4-1, the J gene TRBJ1-3; D is uncertain. This CDR3 has 15 residues. The germline V gene has CDR1 MGHRA and CDR2 YSYEKL. V was pared by 3 bases and J by 0 bases, with 9 bases between. The CDR3: CASSHDGASGNTIYF. For the CDR3, the DNA is TGCGCCAGCAGCCACGACGGAGCCTCTGGAAACACCATATATTTT.

The gene calls are TRBV29-1 and TRBJ1-2; D uncertain. The CDR3 runs to 11 residues. The germline gives CDR1 SQVTM, CDR2 ANQGSEA. V was clipped by 6 bases and J by 5 bases, with 10 bases between them. The CDR3 DNA follows: TGCAGCGTGGACTCCTCTTATGGCTACACCTTC. As protein: CSVDSSYGYTF.

This sequence joins TRBV29-1 and TRBJ2-1; D possibly matches TRBD1 or TRBD2 (5 bases each). The CDR3 is 13 residues long. Germline assignment: CDR1 SQVTM and CDR2 ANQGSEA. The DNA for the CDR3 is TGCAGTGCTGTTACAGGAGGTTACAATGAGCAGTTCTTC. The encoded protein is CSAVTGGYNEQFF.

The V call is TRBV25-1, the J call TRBJ2-5; D perhaps matches TRBD2 (5 bases). Trimming pared 4 bases from V and 9 bases from J, leaving 12 bases between. Germline V lookup: CDR1 MGHDK, CDR2 SYGVNS. The CDR3 runs 12 residues. The chain's CDR3 is CASSAFGEPQYF. CDR3 nucleotide sequence: TGTGCCAGCAGTGCCTTTGGGGAGCCCCAGTACTTC.

This clone was observed a few times. V is TRBV7-2 and J is TRBJ2-7; 7 positions match TRBD2. Trimming cost V 5 bases and J 6 bases; bases outside gene matches: 10. The germline V gene has CDR1 SGHTA and CDR2 FQGNSA. The CDR3 is 14 amino acids. CDR3 sequence reads: CASSAGTTPREQYF. The CDR3 nucleotides read TGTGCCAGCAGCGCCGGGACTACCCCTCGCGAGCAGTACTTC. The whole variable domain, remainder taken from reference TRBV7-2 and TRBJ2-7, is GAGVSQSPSNKVTEKGKDVELRCDPISGHTALYWYRQSLGQGLEFLIYFQGNSAPDKSGLPSDRFSAERTGGSVSTLTIQRTQQEDSAVYLCASSAGTTPREQYFGPGTRLTVT.

The chain joins TRBV30 to TRBJ1-4; D gene ambiguous. This CDR3 region has 13 residues. V was pared by 4 bases and J by 8 bases, with 14 bases between. CDR1 GTSNPN and CDR2 SVGIG come from the germline V gene (reference sequence). The DNA of the CDR3 is TGTGCCTGGACCCCTTACGGAGGGGAAAAACTGTTTTTT. This codes for CAWTPYGGEKLFF.

This clone was seen a few times. The V gene is TRBV7-9, the J gene TRBJ1-1; 7 bases align to TRBD1. Trimming at V came to 5 bases and at J to 6 bases, leaving 3 bases not matched to a gene. The CDR3 consists of 12 residues. Germline V gene sequence: CDR1 SEHNR, CDR2 FQNEAQ (reference sequence). This chain's CDR3 is CASSQGGPEAFF. DNA of the CDR3: TGTGCCAGCAGCCAAGGGGGCCCTGAAGCTTTCTTT.